This passage covers 16 T cell receptor beta chains from one sample sequenced in a study of PD-L1 blockade in urothelial cancer (TCRdb year 2017). The library was produced with the immunoSEQ multiplex PCR assay. TCRdb retrieved this table from immuneACCESS and kept in-frame rearrangements only. Not all clones are present; in checked studies, unresolved V genes account for under half, and no reason is known for the remainder. The sample profile shows some 48,000 clones; 80% to 90% of them were found once. The ten largest clones take up 8.8% of the sample. Sample time point, as interpreted from the label and publication: peripheral blood 6 weeks after treatment start. The material sequenced was PBMCs, taken around atezolizumab (anti-PD-L1) treatment. All receptors derive from a man in his sixties or seventies with urothelial cancer.

The rearrangement joins TRBV5-6 to TRBJ1-4, with D tentatively TRBD1 (5 bases). This CDR3 contains 14 residues. Germline V gene lookup returns CDR1 SGHDT and CDR2 YYEEEE. Trimming took off 4 bases at V and 4 bases at J, with 11 bases between the two ends. This CDR3 is CASSTLGVNEKLFF. DNA of the CDR3: TGTGCCAGCAGCACGCTAGGGGTTAATGAAAAACTGTTTTTT. Combining the CDR3 with reference TRBV5-6 and TRBJ1-4 gives the whole variable domain DAGVTQSPTHLIKTRGQQVTLRCSPKSGHDTVSWYQQALGQGPQFIFQYYEEEERQRGNFPDRFSGHQFPNYSSELNVNALLLGDSALYLCASSTLGVNEKLFFGSGTQLSVL.

The chain is built from TRBV7-9 and TRBJ2-7, with 10 bases aligning to TRBD2. V lost 4 bases, J lost 4 bases, and 7 bases stayed unmatched. Looked up from germline, CDR1 is SEHNR and CDR2 is FQNEAQ (reference sequence). This CDR3 region has 15 residues. The CDR3 loop is CASSSSRTSGYEQYF. The CDR3, as DNA: TGTGCCAGCAGCTCTAGTCGGACTAGCGGTTACGAGCAGTACTTC.

The rearrangement links TRBV10-3 to TRBJ2-7, with TRBD2 matching 10 bases. The ends lost 1 base at V and 6 bases at J; junction bases unmatched: 6. Germline-derived CDR1 and CDR2 are ENHRY and SYGVKD. The CDR3 consists of 15 residues. The CDR3 loop reads CAISELKREGREQYF. In nucleotides, the CDR3 is TGTGCCATCAGTGAGTTAAAGCGGGAGGGCCGCGAGCAGTACTTC.

V and J are TRBV2 and TRBJ2-1; TRBD1 agrees at 8 bases. CDR3 size: 16 residues. The V and J ends lost 3 bases and 5 bases, in that order; junction bases with no gene match: 9. Germline CDR1 SNHLY, CDR2 FYNNEI. The DNA of the CDR3 is TGTGCCAGCAGTGAGACGGGACAGGCCCTTAACAATGAGCAGTTCTTC. Its protein product is CASSETGQALNNEQFF.

The chain recombines TRBV2 with TRBJ1-2; TRBD1 agrees at 10 bases. Germline V CDR1 and CDR2: SNHLY, FYNNEI. The CDR3 length is 14 residues. Losses at the gene ends were 11 bases for V and 2 bases for J; bases not matched to a gene: 8. CDR3 loop: CALSTGGDNYGYTF. The CDR3 nucleotides are TGTGCCCTTTCGACAGGGGGCGACAACTATGGCTACACCTTC.

The V call is TRBV6-5, the J call TRBJ2-7; possible D gene TRBD1, 5 bases. CDR1 MNHEY and CDR2 SVGAGI come from the germline V gene. CDR3 length: 13 amino acids. The V and J ends lost 7 bases and 8 bases respectively, with 18 bases between them. As DNA, the CDR3 is TGTGCCAGCAAAGGGGCCGAACCAACGAAGCAGTACTTC. Translation gives CASKGAEPTKQYF.

A note on this clone: The junction departs from germline at one end; a sequencing error may be responsible. V usage is TRBV6-1 and J usage is TRBJ2-7, with 13 bases matching TRBD2. CDR3 length equals 15 residues. Germline V lookup: CDR1 MNHNS, CDR2 SASEGT. The CDR3 bases are TGTGCCAGCAGAGAAGGACTAGCGGGGGCCTACGAGCAGTACTTC. Translated, it gives CASREGLAGAYEQYF.

This sequence joins TRBV10-2 and TRBJ2-5; 8 bases align to TRBD1. This CDR3 spans 11 amino acids. With V trimmed by 11 bases and J by 5 bases, 4 bases remained unmatched. The V gene's germline CDR1 is WSHSY and CDR2 SAAADI. The CDR3 region has the DNA TGCGCCGTGGACAGGGAGGAGACCCAGTACTTC. It specifies CAVDREETQYF.

V is TRBV29-1 and J is TRBJ2-7; 8 bases map to TRBD1. This CDR3 has 14 amino acids. Per germline, CDR1 SQVTM and CDR2 ANQGSEA. The V gene end was trimmed by 8 bases and the J gene end by 1 base; junction bases not matched to a gene: 10. Here the CDR3 reads CSFYDRGFSYEQYF. Here the CDR3 DNA reads TGCAGCTTTTACGACAGGGGTTTTTCCTACGAGCAGTACTTC.

The rearrangement links TRBV25-1 to TRBJ2-3; 10 bases align to TRBD2. This CDR3 has 13 amino acids. V lost 9 bases and J lost 4; bases outside the gene matches: 4. Germline V gene lookup returns CDR1 MGHDK and CDR2 SYGVNS. The CDR3 DNA follows: TGTGCCAGAAGCGGGAGGGCCCCAGATACGCAGTATTTT. It yields the protein CARSGRAPDTQYF. Drawing the rest from reference TRBV25-1 and TRBJ2-3, the complete variable domain is EADIYQTPRYLVIGTGKKITLECSQTMGHDKMYWYQQDPGMELHLIHYSYGVNSTEKGDLSSESTVSRIRTEHFPLTLESARPSHTSQYLCARSGRAPDTQYFGPGTRLTVL.

The chain combines TRBV5-1 with TRBJ2-3; 13 positions agree with TRBD2. The CDR3 is made up of 16 amino acids. Germline trimming cut 4 bases from V and 5 bases from J; bases unmatched to any gene: 7. The germline gives CDR1 SGHRS, CDR2 YFSETQ. The CDR3 DNA is TGCGCCAGCAGCCCACGGACTAGCGGGAGTGGAGATACGCAGTATTTT. This sequence encodes CASSPRTSGSGDTQYF.

This clone was recorded only once. V gene TRBV27 combines with J gene TRBJ2-3; D may be TRBD2 (6 bases). The germline V and J ends were trimmed by 3 bases and 1 base, with 17 bases remaining between them. The germline gives CDR1 MNHEY, CDR2 SMNVEV (reference sequence). CDR3 length: 17 amino acids. The CDR3 here is CASSFLPVASGTDTQYF. Written as DNA, the CDR3 is TGTGCCAGCAGTTTCCTCCCCGTGGCTAGCGGCACAGATACGCAGTATTTT.

V is TRBV7-9 and J is TRBJ1-2; D not resolved. The CDR3 has 15 amino acids. Germline V lookup: CDR1 SEHNR, CDR2 FQNEAQ (reference sequence). Deletions cut 0 bases from V and 1 base from J, with 9 bases between. CDR3 sequence reads: CASSLAPEGNYGYTF. As DNA, the CDR3 is TGTGCCAGCAGCTTAGCCCCAGAGGGTAACTATGGCTACACCTTC.

This chain links TRBV11-2 with TRBJ2-1; weak D call: TRBD2 (5 bases). This CDR3 region has 18 residues. Germline assignment: CDR1 SGHAT and CDR2 FQNNGV. Trimming cost V 5 bases and J 1 base, with 21 bases left between them. For the CDR3, the DNA is TGTGCCAGCAGCGATCCCGGTAGAGGGTCAACTTCCTACAATGAGCAGTTCTTC. The encoded protein is CASSDPGRGSTSYNEQFF.

This clone was seen a handful of times. The chain employs TRBV12-5 and TRBJ2-1, with 8 bases lining up with TRBD2. The trim removed 6 bases at V and 8 bases at J, leaving 6 bases unmatched. The CDR3 runs 13 residues. CDR1 and CDR2 (germline): LGHNT, FRNRAP. The DNA for the CDR3 is TGTGCTAGTGGGCCCTCGGGGGGGGATGAGCAGTTCTTC. Residues: CASGPSGGDEQFF.

The CDR3 reads CASSQVEGSEQYF. The CDR3 coding sequence is TGCGCCAGCAGCCAGGTAGAAGGGAGCGAGCAGTACTTC. J is TRBJ2-7 and V is TRBV4-1, with D tentatively TRBD2 (5 bases). The CDR3 is 13 amino acids. Trimming removed 3 bases from V and 6 bases from J, with 12 bases in between. Germline V CDR1 and CDR2: MGHRA, YSYEKL.